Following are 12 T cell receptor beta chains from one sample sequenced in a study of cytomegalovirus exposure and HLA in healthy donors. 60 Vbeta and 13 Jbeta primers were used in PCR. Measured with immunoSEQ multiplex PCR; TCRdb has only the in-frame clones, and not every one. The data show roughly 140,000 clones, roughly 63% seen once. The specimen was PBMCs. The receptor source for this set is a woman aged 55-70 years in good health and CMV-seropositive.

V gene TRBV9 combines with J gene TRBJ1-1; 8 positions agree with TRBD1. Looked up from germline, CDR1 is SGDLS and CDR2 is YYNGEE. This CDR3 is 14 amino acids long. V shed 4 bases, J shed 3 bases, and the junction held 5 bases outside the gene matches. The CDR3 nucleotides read TGTGCCAGCAGCTGGACAGGGCTCGACACTGAAGCTTTCTTT. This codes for CASSWTGLDTEAFF.

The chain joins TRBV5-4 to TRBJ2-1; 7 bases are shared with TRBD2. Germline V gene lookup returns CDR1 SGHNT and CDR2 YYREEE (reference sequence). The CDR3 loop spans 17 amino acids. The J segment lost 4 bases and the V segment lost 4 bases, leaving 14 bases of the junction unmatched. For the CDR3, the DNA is TGTGCCAGCAGCCCGGAAGCACGGACTAGGGGTTACAATGAGCAGTTCTTC. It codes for CASSPEARTRGYNEQFF.

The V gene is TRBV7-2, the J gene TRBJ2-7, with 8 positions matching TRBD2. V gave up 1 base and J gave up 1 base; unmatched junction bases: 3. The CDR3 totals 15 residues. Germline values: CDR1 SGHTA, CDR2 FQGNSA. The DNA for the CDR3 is TGTGCCAGCAGCTTAGATCCGGGAGGGTCCTACGAGCAGTACTTC. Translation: CASSLDPGGSYEQYF.

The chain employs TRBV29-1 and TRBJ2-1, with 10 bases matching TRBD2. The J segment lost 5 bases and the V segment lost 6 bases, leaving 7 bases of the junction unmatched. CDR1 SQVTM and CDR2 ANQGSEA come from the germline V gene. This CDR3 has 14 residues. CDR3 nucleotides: TGCAGCGTAGTCGGACTAGCGGTGAACAATGAGCAGTTCTTC. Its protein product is CSVVGLAVNNEQFF.

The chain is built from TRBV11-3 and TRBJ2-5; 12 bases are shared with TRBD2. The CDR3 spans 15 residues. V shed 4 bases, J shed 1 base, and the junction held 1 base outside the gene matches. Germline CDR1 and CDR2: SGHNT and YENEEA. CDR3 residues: CASSSSGGVQETQYF. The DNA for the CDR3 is TGTGCCAGCAGCTCTAGCGGGGGGGTCCAAGAGACCCAGTACTTC.

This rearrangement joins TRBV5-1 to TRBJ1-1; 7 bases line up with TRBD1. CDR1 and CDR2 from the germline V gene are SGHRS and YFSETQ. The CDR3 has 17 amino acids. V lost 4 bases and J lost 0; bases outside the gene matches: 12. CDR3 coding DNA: TGCGCCAGCAGCAAGCGGCTATCGGGACAGATGAACACTGAAGCTTTCTTT. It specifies CASSKRLSGQMNTEAFF.

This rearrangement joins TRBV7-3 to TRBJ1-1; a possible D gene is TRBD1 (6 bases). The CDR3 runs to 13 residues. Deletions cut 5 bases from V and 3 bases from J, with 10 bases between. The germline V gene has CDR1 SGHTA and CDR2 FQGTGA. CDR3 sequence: CASSQTGYTEAFF. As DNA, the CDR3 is TGTGCCAGCAGCCAAACAGGGTACACTGAAGCTTTCTTT. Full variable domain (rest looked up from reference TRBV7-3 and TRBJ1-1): GAGVSQTPSNKVTEKGKYVELRCDPISGHTALYWYRQSLGQGPEFLIYFQGTGAADDSGLPNDRFFAVRPEGSVSTLKIQRTERGDSAVYLCASSQTGYTEAFFGQGTRLTVV.

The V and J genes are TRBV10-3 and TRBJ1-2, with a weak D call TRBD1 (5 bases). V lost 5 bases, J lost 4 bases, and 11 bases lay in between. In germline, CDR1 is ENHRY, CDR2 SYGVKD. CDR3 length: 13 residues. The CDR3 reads CAISRGLGYGYTF. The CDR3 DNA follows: TGTGCCATCAGTAGGGGATTGGGCTATGGCTACACCTTC.

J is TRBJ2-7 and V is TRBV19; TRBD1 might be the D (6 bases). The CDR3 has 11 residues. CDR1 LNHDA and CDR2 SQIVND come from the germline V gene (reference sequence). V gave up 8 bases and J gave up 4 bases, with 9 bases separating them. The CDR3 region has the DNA TGTGCCAGTGGGACACTATACGAGCAGTACTTC. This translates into CASGTLYEQYF.

The CDR3 sequence is CSAPRVSGYTF. The CDR3 DNA reads TGCAGTGCTCCCAGGGTATCTGGCTACACCTTC. The rearrangement links TRBV20-1 to TRBJ1-2, with a tentative D call TRBD1 (5 bases). The V end was cut by 5 bases, the J end by 7 bases, with 11 bases between. CDR1 is DFQATT and CDR2 is SNEGSKA in the germline V gene (reference sequence). The CDR3 covers 11 residues.

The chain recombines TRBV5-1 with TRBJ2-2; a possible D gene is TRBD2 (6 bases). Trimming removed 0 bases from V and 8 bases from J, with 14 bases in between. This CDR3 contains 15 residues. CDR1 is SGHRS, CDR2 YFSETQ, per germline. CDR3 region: CASSLGLVIYGELFF. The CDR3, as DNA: TGCGCCAGCAGCTTGGGACTAGTCATATATGGGGAGCTGTTTTTT.

CDR3 amino acids: CASSPLASGKLEQYF. In DNA, the CDR3 is TGTGCCAGTAGCCCCCTGGCTAGCGGGAAACTCGAGCAGTACTTC. This chain connects TRBV19 to TRBJ2-7; TRBD2 agrees at 9 bases. Unmatched junction bases numbered 12, after V lost 6 bases and J lost 6 bases. The CDR3 has 15 amino acids. Looked up from germline, CDR1 is LNHDA and CDR2 is SQIVND (reference sequence).